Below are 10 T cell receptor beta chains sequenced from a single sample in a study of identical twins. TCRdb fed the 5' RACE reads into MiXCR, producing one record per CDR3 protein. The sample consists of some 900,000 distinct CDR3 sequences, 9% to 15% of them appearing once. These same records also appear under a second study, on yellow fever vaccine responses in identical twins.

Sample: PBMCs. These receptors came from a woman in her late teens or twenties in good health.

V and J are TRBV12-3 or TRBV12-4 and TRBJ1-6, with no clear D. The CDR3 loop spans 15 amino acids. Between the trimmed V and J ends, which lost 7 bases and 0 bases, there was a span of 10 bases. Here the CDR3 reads CASTATGSYNSPLHF. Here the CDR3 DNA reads TGTGCCAGCACCGCGACGGGCTCCTATAATTCACCCCTCCACTTT.

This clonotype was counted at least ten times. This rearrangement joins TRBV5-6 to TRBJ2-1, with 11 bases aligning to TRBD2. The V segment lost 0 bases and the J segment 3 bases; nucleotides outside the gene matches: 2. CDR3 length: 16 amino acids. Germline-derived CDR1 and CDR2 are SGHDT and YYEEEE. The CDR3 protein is CASSLVAGGRYNEQFF. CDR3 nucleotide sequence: TGTGCCAGCAGCTTGGTAGCGGGAGGGCGCTACAATGAGCAGTTCTTC.

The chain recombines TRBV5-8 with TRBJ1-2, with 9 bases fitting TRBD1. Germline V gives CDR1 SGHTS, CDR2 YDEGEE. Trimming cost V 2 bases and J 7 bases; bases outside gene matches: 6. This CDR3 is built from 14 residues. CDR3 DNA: TGTGCCAGCAGCTTTTCTCGACAGGGGGGTGGCTACACCTTC. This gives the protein CASSFSRQGGGYTF.

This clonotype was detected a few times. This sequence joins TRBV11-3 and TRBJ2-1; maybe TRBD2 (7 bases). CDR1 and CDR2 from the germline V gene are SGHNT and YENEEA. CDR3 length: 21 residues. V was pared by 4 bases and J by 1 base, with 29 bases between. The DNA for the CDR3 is TGTGCCAGCAGCTCGGGGGGTACCCGTTTGGGGGGCGGTGGATCCTACAATGAGCAGTTCTTC. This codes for CASSSGGTRLGGGGSYNEQFF.

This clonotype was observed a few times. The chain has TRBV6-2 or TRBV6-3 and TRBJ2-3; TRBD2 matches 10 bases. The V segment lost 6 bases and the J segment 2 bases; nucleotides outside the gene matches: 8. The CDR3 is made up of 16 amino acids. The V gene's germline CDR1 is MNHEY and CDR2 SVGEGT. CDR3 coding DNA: TGTGCCAGCAGACCTCTCCTAGCGGGGGCCACAGATACGCAGTATTTT. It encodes CASRPLLAGATDTQYF.

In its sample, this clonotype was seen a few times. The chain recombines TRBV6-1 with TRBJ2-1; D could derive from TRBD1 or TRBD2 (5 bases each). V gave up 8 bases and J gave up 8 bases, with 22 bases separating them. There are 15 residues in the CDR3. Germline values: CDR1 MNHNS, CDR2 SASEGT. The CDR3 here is CASDRDQSARDEQFF. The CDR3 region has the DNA TGTGCCAGCGATCGGGACCAATCGGCTAGGGATGAGCAGTTCTTC.

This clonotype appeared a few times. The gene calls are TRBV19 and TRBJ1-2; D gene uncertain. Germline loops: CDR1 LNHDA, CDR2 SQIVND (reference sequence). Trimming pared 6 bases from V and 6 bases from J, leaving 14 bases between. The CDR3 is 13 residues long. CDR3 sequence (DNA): TGTGCCAGTAGGGCGGGGAGTCCCAATGGCTACACCTTC. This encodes CASRAGSPNGYTF.

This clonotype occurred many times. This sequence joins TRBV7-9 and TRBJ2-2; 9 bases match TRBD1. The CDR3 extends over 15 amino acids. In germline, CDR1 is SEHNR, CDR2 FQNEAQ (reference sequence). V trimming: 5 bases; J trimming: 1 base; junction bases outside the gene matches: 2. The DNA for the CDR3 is TGTGCCAGCAGCGTGGGACAGGGGAACACCGGGGAGCTGTTTTTT. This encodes CASSVGQGNTGELFF.

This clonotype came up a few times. CDR3 sequence reads: CASSLIRTGRDETQYF. Here the CDR3 DNA reads TGTGCCAGCAGTTTAATTAGGACAGGGCGGGATGAGACCCAGTACTTC. This chain connects TRBV28 to TRBJ2-5, with 8 bases lining up with TRBD1. The germline CDR1 and CDR2 sequences are MDHEN and SYDVKM. CDR3 size: 16 residues. The V and J ends lost 2 bases and 5 bases, in that order; junction bases with no gene match: 10. The full variable domain, rest sourced from reference TRBV28 and TRBJ2-5, is DVKVTQSSRYLVKRTGEKVFLECVQDMDHENMFWYRQDPGLGLRLIYFSYDVKMKEKGDIPEGYSVSREKKERFSLILESASTNQTSMYLCASSLIRTGRDETQYFGPGTRLLVL.

CDR3 residues: CASSLALGNVNNEQFF. The CDR3 DNA reads as TGTGCCAGCAGCTTAGCGCTCGGGAACGTCAACAATGAGCAGTTCTTC. The chain employs TRBV7-9 and TRBJ2-1; D possibly corresponds to TRBD2 (5 bases). V was trimmed by 0 bases and J by 5 bases, leaving 14 bases between them. Germline V gives CDR1 SEHNR, CDR2 FQNEAQ (reference sequence). The CDR3 is 16 residues long.